The sequence of this T cell receptor (beta chain) was determined in a study of blood T cell repertoires in COVID-19. As for the study in general: PBMCs, B-cell-depleted T cells, or T cells were the source of the cDNA or gDNA that made up the material.

Per the original methods: How many nucleated cells were present was estimated from reference gene primer amplification. The method was immunoSEQ multiplex PCR; TCRdb's version includes in-frame clones alone and lacks a portion of them. The V and J calls and clone size were taken over from that table, and D and trimming were inferred from the DNA. Among about 250,000 clones, around 80% were seen once, and the ten largest hold 5.7%. Germline V gene lookup returns CDR1 LGHDT and CDR2 YNNKEL (reference sequence). V lost 1 base to trimming and J lost 6 bases; unmatched junction nucleotides: 14. The CDR3 length is 17 residues.

The origin of this receptor is a man at least 80 years old with acute or convalescent COVID-19. The chain couples TRBV3-1 (or the pseudogene TRBV3-2) to TRBJ2-7; 8 nucleotides align to TRBD2. The source material was peripheral blood. CDR3 bases: TGTGCCAGCAGCCAAGTTAAGCGGGGGTTACTCACTTCCGAGCAGTACTTC. Amino acids: CASSQVKRGLLTSEQYF.